This T cell receptor beta chain was profiled in a study of cytomegalovirus exposure and HLA in healthy donors. About the research overall: The 130 or so validation repertoires, a later analysis reported, used the same platform as the roughly 660 repertoires from the first cohort.

Per the germline V gene, CDR1 is MNHEY and CDR2 is SVGAGI. There are 14 residues in the CDR3. The V end was cut by 7 bases, the J end by 1 base, with 11 bases between. Study-level results: First-cohort TCR clusters tended to co-occur in the 130 or so validation repertoires, a later analysis found. Reports indicated that the classifier achieved high specificity and sensitivity in diagnosing cytomegalovirus status. Researchers counted 180 or so TCR beta chains as cytomegalovirus-associated.

The method was immunoSEQ multiplex PCR; TCRdb's version includes in-frame clones alone and lacks a portion of them. The profile shows about 200,000 clones, approximately 87% of them singletons. In regard to this clone: Its specificity is unknown.

The gene calls are TRBV6-5 and TRBJ1-3; a possible D gene is TRBD1 (5 bases). The source material was PBMCs. This TCR came from a woman aged 18-29 years in good health and CMV-seronegative. The DNA for the CDR3 is TGTGCCAGCACCCGAGGGGAATCTGGAAACACCATATATTTT. Protein: CASTRGESGNTIYF.